This T cell receptor (beta chain) was recorded in a study of blood T cell repertoires in COVID-19. Study overall: Sites across the United States, Italy and Spain contributed samples from acute and convalescent COVID-19.

Per the germline V gene, CDR1 is MNHNS and CDR2 is SASEGT. Deletions cut 3 bases from V and 2 bases from J, with 10 bases between. The CDR3 runs 14 residues. The protocol was immunoSEQ multiplex PCR, while the TCRdb copy is restricted to in-frame clones and leaves out a portion. This sample carries around 250,000 clones, about 88% of them seen once, and the ten largest clones take around 1.6%. The chain combines TRBV6-1 with TRBJ1-1; D may be TRBD1 (5 bases). The sequenced sample was PBMCs or T cells enriched from blood (not recorded which). This TCR was sampled from a woman aged 45 to 65 who had recovered from COVID-19. DNA of the CDR3: TGTGCCAGCAGTGAGACAGCCCTCAACACTGAAGCTTTCTTT. Its protein product is CASSETALNTEAFF.